Presented here are 2 T cell receptor beta chains from one specimen sequenced in a study of OX40 agonist ivuxolimab in advanced cancers. Profiled with immunoSEQ multiplex PCR; TCRdb holds only in-frame clones, not every one. The data show approximately 78,000 clones, roughly 90% seen once. The sample here was CD4+ or CD8+ T cells sorted from blood, taken in a trial of the OX40 agonist ivuxolimab. These receptors were collected from an adult with an advanced solid tumor such as melanoma, head and neck, liver or kidney cancer.

The chain joins TRBV6-6 to TRBJ1-3, with TRBD1 identical over 8 bases. Looked up from germline, CDR1 is MNHNY and CDR2 is SVGAGI (reference sequence). Trimming cost V 2 bases and J 2 bases; bases outside gene matches: 5. The CDR3 length is 16 residues. CDR3: CASSYASTGAGNTIYF. In DNA form, the CDR3 reads TGTGCCAGCAGTTACGCATCGACAGGGGCTGGAAACACCATATATTTT.

The chain joins TRBV7-3 to TRBJ2-5; TRBD2 matches 9 bases. The CDR3 runs to 16 residues. The V segment lost 1 base and the J segment 5 bases; nucleotides outside the gene matches: 8. Looked up from germline, CDR1 is SGHTA and CDR2 is FQGTGA. CDR3 in DNA: TGTGCCAGCAGCTTAAGGCCCAGCGGGGGGTACGAGACCCAGTACTTC. This translates into CASSLRPSGGYETQYF.